This passage covers 23 T cell receptor beta chains from one sample sequenced in a study of blood T cell repertoires in COVID-19. TCRdb's table, derived via immunoSEQ multiplex PCR, lists solely in-frame clones and lacks some. The data contain about 87,000 clones, over 70% of them seen just once; the ten biggest clones take up about 4%. Sequenced: peripheral blood. These receptor sequences come from a woman aged 50 to 65 with acute or convalescent COVID-19.

The chain is built from TRBV7-2 and TRBJ1-6; D gene ambiguous. Trimming stripped 6 bases from V and 8 bases from J, with 17 bases between. The V gene's germline CDR1 is SGHTA and CDR2 FQGNSA. The CDR3 consists of 15 residues. The CDR3 sequence is CASRFFDGPYSPLHF. The DNA of the CDR3 is TGTGCCAGCAGGTTCTTCGATGGGCCGTATTCACCCCTCCACTTT.

V and J are TRBV28 and TRBJ2-7, with 7 bases lining up with TRBD2. Losses at the gene ends were 7 bases for V and 4 bases for J; bases not matched to a gene: 13. Germline CDR1 is MDHEN and CDR2 is SYDVKM. The CDR3 runs 15 residues. For the CDR3, the DNA is TGTGCCAGCAAAGAAGCGGGGCTAAGTCGGTACGAGCAGTACTTC. Translating it yields CASKEAGLSRYEQYF.

This clone was seen a single time. This chain links TRBV5-5 with TRBJ1-6; D is perhaps TRBD1 (5 bases). The CDR3 is 16 amino acids. V lost 5 bases to trimming and J lost 3 bases, with 15 bases between them. In germline, CDR1 is SGHKS, CDR2 YYEKEE (reference sequence). CDR3 region: CASRTGTSRYNSPLHF. As DNA, the CDR3 is TGTGCCAGCAGAACCGGGACTAGTCGCTATAATTCACCCCTCCACTTT.

This sequence joins TRBV5-1 and TRBJ2-2, with 8 nucleotides matching TRBD1. This CDR3 contains 16 residues. Trimming cost V 3 bases and J 1 base; bases outside gene matches: 5. Germline V gene sequence: CDR1 SGHRS, CDR2 YFSETQ. CDR3 loop: CASSSTGVMNTGELFF. The DNA for the CDR3 is TGCGCCAGCAGCTCGACAGGGGTTATGAACACCGGGGAGCTGTTTTTT.

The rearrangement joins TRBV6-5 to TRBJ2-7; perhaps TRBD2 as D (6 bases). Trimming shortened V by 4 bases and J by 6 bases, and 16 bases separated the two germline ends. The CDR3 sequence is 14 residues long. CDR1 MNHEY and CDR2 SVGAGI come from the germline V gene. CDR3 coding DNA: TGTGCCAGCAGTTTCGGACTATCCAGTGGCGAGCAGTACTTC. Translated: CASSFGLSSGEQYF.

Only a few counts were recorded for this clone. This chain connects TRBV6-5 to TRBJ1-1, with D unclear. This CDR3 contains 13 residues. Germline V gene sequence: CDR1 MNHEY, CDR2 SVGAGI. Trimming stripped 5 bases from V and 3 bases from J, with 10 bases between. CDR3 sequence reads: CASSTNRDTEAFF. As DNA, the CDR3 is TGTGCCAGCAGTACCAATCGGGACACTGAAGCTTTCTTT.

A few counts support this clone. The chain employs TRBV7-2 and TRBJ2-7; 7 positions agree with TRBD1. Germline values: CDR1 SGHTA, CDR2 FQGNSA. This CDR3 spans 15 amino acids. Trimming removed 4 bases from V and 3 bases from J; junction bases left unmatched: 9. CDR3 sequence (DNA): TGTGCCAGCAGCTCGGGTCGGACAGGAAACTACGAGCAGTACTTC. Translation: CASSSGRTGNYEQYF.

V is TRBV28 and J is TRBJ2-7; 8 nucleotides line up with TRBD2. V was clipped by 7 bases and J by 3 bases; unmatched bases: 11. This CDR3 region has 15 residues. Per the germline V gene, CDR1 is MDHEN and CDR2 is SYDVKM. The CDR3 loop is CASTPGLGQNYEQYF. Written as DNA, the CDR3 is TGTGCCAGCACCCCGGGACTAGGCCAAAACTACGAGCAGTACTTC.

The chain has TRBV27 and TRBJ2-2; the D gene is possibly TRBD1 (5 bases). CDR1 MNHEY and CDR2 SMNVEV come from the germline V gene (reference sequence). The CDR3 runs to 17 residues. With 3 bases removed from V and 4 bases from J, the gap between germline ends came to 18 bases. The CDR3 coding sequence is TGTGCCAGCAGTTTCTCCTATGCAGGGCGGCGCACCGGGGAGCTGTTTTTT. This codes for CASSFSYAGRRTGELFF.

The rearrangement uses TRBV9 and TRBJ2-1, with D perhaps TRBD1 (6 bases). The CDR3 has 19 amino acids. V was trimmed by 4 bases and J by 0 bases, leaving 23 bases between them. Germline assignment: CDR1 SGDLS and CDR2 YYNGEE. The CDR3 sequence is CASSSPQGLGVSSYNEQFF. CDR3 nucleotides: TGTGCCAGCAGCTCACCACAGGGCCTAGGGGTTAGCTCCTACAATGAGCAGTTCTTC.

About this clone: This CDR3 is also generated by other DNA sequences in the sample. The V call is TRBV5-1, the J call TRBJ1-5; D perhaps matches TRBD1 (5 bases). Germline V lookup: CDR1 SGHRS, CDR2 YFSETQ. The CDR3 length is 15 residues. Deletions cut 4 bases from V and 0 bases from J, with 11 bases between. The CDR3 region has the DNA TGCGCCAGCAGCCTGGCAGGGAATAGCAATCAGCCCCAGCATTTT. It specifies CASSLAGNSNQPQHF.

J is TRBJ2-1 and V is TRBV5-4; TRBD2 matches at 9 bases. The V gene end was trimmed by 3 bases and the J gene end by 7 bases; junction bases not matched to a gene: 11. The germline V gene encodes CDR1 SGHNT and CDR2 YYREEE (reference sequence). This CDR3 is 16 amino acids long. In DNA form, the CDR3 reads TGTGCCAGCAGCTCTTCTAGCGGGGTGTCTGGTAATGAGCAGTTCTTC. It yields the protein CASSSSSGVSGNEQFF.

V is TRBV9 and J is TRBJ2-1; D possibly corresponds to TRBD2 (6 bases). Between the trimmed V and J ends, which lost 4 bases and 10 bases, there was a span of 12 bases. The germline V gene has CDR1 SGDLS and CDR2 YYNGEE. This CDR3 contains 12 residues. CDR3 in DNA: TGTGCCAGCAGCTCACGACTAGAGGAGCAGTTCTTC. It codes for CASSSRLEEQFF.

This rearrangement joins TRBV3-1 (or the pseudogene TRBV3-2) to TRBJ1-3, with D maybe TRBD1 (6 bases). The ends were cut back, 4 bases at V and 2 bases at J, with 12 bases in the middle. Germline-derived CDR1 and CDR2 are LGHDT and YNNKEL (reference sequence). This CDR3 spans 15 amino acids. The CDR3 here is CASSLTGSTGNTIYF. CDR3 nucleotide sequence: TGTGCCAGCAGCCTTACAGGGAGTACTGGAAACACCATATATTTT.

J is TRBJ1-5 and V is TRBV5-1, with D uncertain. This CDR3 has 14 amino acids. Trimming pared 0 bases from V and 8 bases from J, leaving 12 bases between. Germline loops: CDR1 SGHRS, CDR2 YFSETQ. The CDR3 region is CASSLAAGLEPQHF. For the CDR3, the DNA is TGCGCCAGCAGCTTGGCGGCAGGCTTGGAGCCCCAGCATTTT.

The table lists this clone with a few counts. V is TRBV5-1 and J is TRBJ1-2; D perhaps matches TRBD1 (5 bases). CDR1 is SGHRS and CDR2 is YFSETQ in the germline V gene. Trimming removed 0 bases from V and 7 bases from J, with 16 bases in between. The CDR3 runs to 15 residues. The CDR3, as DNA: TGCGCCAGCAGCTTGGAGAAGGGGTCCGCTGCTGGCTACACCTTC. Residues: CASSLEKGSAAGYTF. Drawing the rest from reference TRBV5-1 and TRBJ1-2, the complete variable domain is KAGVTQTPRYLIKTRGQQVTLSCSPISGHRSVSWYQQTPGQGLQFLFEYFSETQRNKGNFPGRFSGRQFSNSRSEMNVSTLELGDSALYLCASSLEKGSAAGYTFGSGTRLTVV.

The DNA of the CDR3 is TGTGCCAGCAGGGGACAGGGGGCTTCACCCCTCCACTTT. Its translation is CASRGQGASPLHF. This chain links TRBV6-6 with TRBJ1-6; 12 bases are a match to TRBD1. The CDR3 spans 13 residues. The germline gives CDR1 MNHNY, CDR2 SVGAGI (reference sequence). Trimming cost V 6 bases and J 9 bases; bases outside gene matches: 0.

J is TRBJ1-6 and V is TRBV11-2, with 9 bases fitting TRBD1. CDR1 and CDR2 from the germline V gene are SGHAT and FQNNGV. This CDR3 comprises 15 residues. The junction had 2 bases not matched to a gene; V was cut back by 3 bases and J by 5 bases. In nucleotides, the CDR3 is TGTGCCAGCAGCTTGGGACAGGGTAATAATTCACCCCTCCACTTT. Protein: CASSLGQGNNSPLHF.

The V and J genes are TRBV3-1 (or the pseudogene TRBV3-2) and TRBJ1-1, with 9 nucleotides matching TRBD1. Germline V gene sequence: CDR1 LGHDT, CDR2 YNNKEL (reference sequence). The CDR3 is made up of 17 amino acids. V lost 4 bases to trimming and J lost 4 bases; unmatched junction nucleotides: 13. CDR3 DNA: TGTGCCAGCAGCCTCACCGGGACAGGGAGTTTTGGCACTGAAGCTTTCTTT. Translating it yields CASSLTGTGSFGTEAFF.

This chain connects TRBV5-1 to TRBJ1-3; D ambiguous. The CDR3 spans 13 residues. The ends were cut back, 1 base at V and 4 bases at J, with 6 bases in the middle. Per germline, CDR1 SGHRS and CDR2 YFSETQ. CDR3 in amino acids: CASSLLDGNTIYF. The CDR3 region has the DNA TGCGCCAGCAGCTTGCTAGACGGAAACACCATATATTTT.

The DNA for the CDR3 is TGTGCCAGCAGCTTAGGGCAGGGAATGGAGACCCAGTACTTC. It yields the protein CASSLGQGMETQYF. This rearrangement joins TRBV13 to TRBJ2-5, with a tentative D call TRBD1 (5 bases). Looked up from germline, CDR1 is PRHDT and CDR2 is FYEKMQ (reference sequence). Deletions cut 0 bases from V and 5 bases from J, with 10 bases between. This CDR3 region has 14 residues.

The chain carries TRBV6-7 and TRBJ1-2; tentative D call: TRBD1 (6 bases). TRBV6-7 belongs to the ORF category, with a function that is uncertain. The CDR3 has 13 amino acids. Trimming left V 9 bases short and J 6 bases short, with 17 bases between. CDR3 in DNA: TGTGCCAGTCTACCCTTGACAGGAAATGGCTACACCTTC. It translates to CASLPLTGNGYTF.

The rearrangement links TRBV30 to TRBJ1-2; the D gene is possibly TRBD1 (5 bases). Germline CDR1 and CDR2: GTSNPN and SVGIG (reference sequence). Deletions cut 4 bases from V and 1 base from J, with 13 bases between. The CDR3 length is 14 residues. CDR3 residues: CAWIRQGNNYGYTF. The CDR3 bases are TGTGCCTGGATTAGGCAGGGAAATAACTATGGCTACACCTTC.